This TCR beta chain was sequenced for a study of radiotherapy plus CTLA-4 blockade in lung cancer. Trimming took 4 bases from V and 7 from J; bases not matched to a gene: 25. In germline, CDR1 is MGHRA, CDR2 YSYEKL. The length of the CDR3 is 21 residues. Only a few counts were recorded for this clone. Sequenced by immunoSEQ multiplex PCR; TCRdb stores in-frame clones only, minus some. The sample carries 40,000 to 55,000 clones, 86% recorded once. This rearrangement joins TRBV4-1 to TRBJ1-6; 7 bases fit TRBD1. This receptor was identified in a human donor with non-small cell lung cancer that progressed on radiotherapy plus ipilimumab. Some clones in this sample may be carry-over from other donors' samples. Sequencing was performed on peripheral blood, taken from a patient treated with radiotherapy plus ipilimumab. CDR3: CASSPSVIGGGPSLYNSPLHF. Here the CDR3 DNA reads TGCGCCAGCAGCCCTTCAGTTATAGGAGGGGGCCCCTCTTTGTACAATTCACCCCTCCACTTT.